The 21 T cell receptor beta chains listed next were all sequenced from one sample in a study of T cell responses to AZD1222 COVID-19 vaccine. Produced via immunoSEQ multiplex PCR; TCRdb's table is partial and in-frame only. The sample consists of roughly 100,000 clones, 88% of them appearing once. The source material was peripheral blood, sampled on day 0 of AZD1222 vaccination. The receptors stem from an adult in good health.

The chain carries TRBV27 and TRBJ2-2, with 8 positions matching TRBD2. Germline assignment: CDR1 MNHEY and CDR2 SMNVEV (reference sequence). V was clipped by 6 bases and J by 1 base; unmatched bases: 10. This CDR3 is built from 17 residues. The CDR3 sequence is CASRVRRLAGNTGELFF. The CDR3 region has the DNA TGTGCCAGCAGGGTACGGAGGCTAGCGGGGAACACCGGGGAGCTGTTTTTT.

The V and J genes are TRBV21-1 and TRBJ2-5; the table calls TRBD2, which could not be checked here. TRBV21-1 is flagged as a pseudogene. The CDR3 extends over 16 amino acids. The CDR3 spells CASTNGASGRRETQYF. CDR3 in DNA: TGTGCCAGCACTAATGGGGCTAGCGGGAGACGAGAGACCCAGTACTTC.

The V and J genes are TRBV5-4 and TRBJ2-5, with TRBD1 matching over 9 bases. With 3 bases clipped from V and 5 bases from J, the junction kept 2 bases outside the gene matches. The CDR3 is made up of 13 amino acids. Germline V lookup: CDR1 SGHNT, CDR2 YYREEE (reference sequence). The CDR3 is CASSSGQGETQYF. The CDR3 nucleotides are TGTGCCAGCAGCTCCGGACAGGGGGAGACCCAGTACTTC.

This rearrangement joins TRBV27 to TRBJ1-1, with 10 bases aligning to TRBD1. The CDR3 totals 14 residues. Germline CDR1 MNHEY, CDR2 SMNVEV (reference sequence). The V segment lost 1 base and the J segment 11 bases; nucleotides outside the gene matches: 7. The CDR3: CASSLYPGQGMAFF. CDR3 coding DNA: TGTGCCAGCAGTTTATACCCGGGACAGGGGATGGCTTTCTTT.

The chain links TRBV11-2 to TRBJ1-1; D is uncertain. V dropped 5 bases and J dropped 3 bases, with 7 bases sitting between them. The germline V gene encodes CDR1 SGHAT and CDR2 FQNNGV. The CDR3 extends over 12 amino acids. The CDR3 loop is CASSLRDTEAFF. The CDR3 DNA sequence: TGTGCCAGCAGCCTACGGGACACTGAAGCTTTCTTT.

The chain employs TRBV7-8 and TRBJ1-3; weak D call: TRBD1 (6 bases). The CDR3 has 19 amino acids. V was clipped by 0 bases and J by 0 bases, with 18 bases between them. The germline V gene encodes CDR1 SGHVS and CDR2 FQNEAQ. CDR3 coding DNA: TGTGCCAGCAGCTTAGCGCGGTTGGTCTCAGGGGACTCTGGAAACACCATATATTTT. It translates to CASSLARLVSGDSGNTIYF.

The chain has TRBV18 and TRBJ2-3; weak D call: TRBD2 (7 bases). The germline V gene has CDR1 KGHSH and CDR2 LQKENI. This CDR3 has 16 amino acids. Trimming pared 4 bases from V and 4 bases from J, leaving 18 bases between. CDR3 coding DNA: TGTGCCAGCTCACTCTCTAGCAGGGGAGGGGCAGATACGCAGTATTTT. It codes for CASSLSSRGGADTQYF.

This clone was detected a few times. The genes are TRBV27 and TRBJ2-2; D is possibly TRBD1 or TRBD2 (7 bases each). The V end was cut by 6 bases, the J end by 6 bases, with 14 bases between. The CDR3 is 14 residues long. In germline, CDR1 is MNHEY, CDR2 SMNVEV (reference sequence). CDR3 residues: CASSLRGGSGELFF. The CDR3 region has the DNA TGTGCCAGCAGCCTCAGGGGGGGGTCCGGGGAGCTGTTTTTT.

This chain uses TRBV27 with TRBJ2-7; D may be TRBD1 (5 bases). The CDR3 has 12 residues. The ends were cut back, 8 bases at V and 5 bases at J, with 13 bases in the middle. CDR1 MNHEY and CDR2 SMNVEV come from the germline V gene (reference sequence). The chain's CDR3 is CASGPGLNEQYF. The CDR3 region has the DNA TGTGCCAGCGGCCCAGGGTTGAACGAGCAGTACTTC.

V and J are TRBV7-2 and TRBJ2-1, with 7 bases aligning to TRBD2. CDR3 length: 15 residues. J was trimmed by 4 bases and V by 4 bases; bases with no gene match: 7. Germline V gene sequence: CDR1 SGHTA, CDR2 FQGNSA. CDR3: CASSSGLGRYNEQFF. The CDR3 coding sequence is TGTGCCAGCAGCTCTGGACTAGGGAGGTACAATGAGCAGTTCTTC.

The gene calls are TRBV11-3 and TRBJ2-3; 13 bases map to TRBD2. Germline CDR1 SGHNT, CDR2 YENEEA. This CDR3 contains 20 residues. V lost 5 bases to trimming and J lost 3 bases; unmatched junction nucleotides: 17. DNA of the CDR3: TGTGCCAGCAGCCGCCCGAACTCCGGGACTAGCGGGGCTGGGACAGATACGCAGTATTTT. This translates into CASSRPNSGTSGAGTDTQYF.

This clone was seen a single time. The chain couples TRBV11-3 to TRBJ2-3; D remains unclear. The CDR3 extends over 13 amino acids. CDR1 SGHNT and CDR2 YENEEA come from the germline V gene. Between the trimmed V and J ends, which lost 6 bases and 0 bases, there was a span of 7 bases. Here the CDR3 DNA reads TGTGCCAGCAGATACGGTAGCACAGATACGCAGTATTTT. Its translation: CASRYGSTDTQYF.

This clone came up once. The DNA of the CDR3 is TGTGCCAGCAGTCCCGGGTCGCTTAACTATGGCTACACCTTC. Translation gives CASSPGSLNYGYTF. The chain is built from TRBV6-5 and TRBJ1-2; D is unclear. V lost 5 bases, J lost 1 base, and 11 bases lay in between. Per the germline V gene, CDR1 is MNHEY and CDR2 is SVGAGI. This CDR3 comprises 14 residues.

The chain is built from TRBV27 and TRBJ1-2; D unresolved. Germline-derived CDR1 and CDR2 are MNHEY and SMNVEV (reference sequence). The ends were cut back, 6 bases at V and 4 bases at J, with 18 bases in the middle. The CDR3 is 15 residues long. The chain's CDR3 is CASSPVGHAAYGYTF. For the CDR3, the DNA is TGTGCCAGCAGCCCTGTGGGCCACGCGGCCTATGGCTACACCTTC.

The rearrangement joins TRBV5-1 to TRBJ2-2; D remains ambiguous. There are 17 residues in the CDR3. CDR1 and CDR2 (germline): SGHRS, YFSETQ. Trimming stripped 0 bases from V and 3 bases from J, with 15 bases between. The CDR3 DNA sequence: TGCGCCAGCAGCTTGGGACTGGTGGGTCTTGACACCGGGGAGCTGTTTTTT. Protein: CASSLGLVGLDTGELFF. Full variable domain (rest looked up from reference TRBV5-1 and TRBJ2-2): KAGVTQTPRYLIKTRGQQVTLSCSPISGHRSVSWYQQTPGQGLQFLFEYFSETQRNKGNFPGRFSGRQFSNSRSEMNVSTLELGDSALYLCASSLGLVGLDTGELFFGEGSRLTVL.

V and J are TRBV9 and TRBJ2-1, with 7 positions matching TRBD2. This CDR3 region has 15 residues. CDR1 is SGDLS, CDR2 YYNGEE, per germline. Losses at the gene ends were 0 bases for V and 0 bases for J; bases not matched to a gene: 0. The CDR3 spells CASSVAGGSYNEQFF. For the CDR3, the DNA is TGTGCCAGCAGCGTAGCGGGGGGCTCCTACAATGAGCAGTTCTTC.

J is TRBJ2-2 and V is TRBV19; D is undetermined. CDR3 length: 17 residues. V was shortened by 6 bases and J by 2 bases, with 19 bases between the two germline ends. Germline V gene lookup returns CDR1 LNHDA and CDR2 SQIVND (reference sequence). CDR3 nucleotides: TGTGCCAGTAGAACCCCTAAAGGGTACGGAAACACCGGGGAGCTGTTTTTT. It is translated as CASRTPKGYGNTGELFF.

The rearrangement uses TRBV7-6 and TRBJ2-1; 8 bases map to TRBD1. V lost 1 base and J lost 8; bases outside the gene matches: 13. This CDR3 contains 17 residues. CDR1 and CDR2 (germline): SGHVS, FNYEAQ. DNA for the CDR3: TGTGCCAGCAGCTTAGAGGTGTTGGGGACAGGAGTTTATGAGCAGTTCTTC. It specifies CASSLEVLGTGVYEQFF. Filled out from reference TRBV7-6 and TRBJ2-1, the complete variable domain reads GAGVSQSPRYKVTKRGQDVALRCDPISGHVSLYWYRQALGQGPEFLTYFNYEAQQDKSGLPNDRFSAERPEGSISTLTIQRTEQRDSAMYRCASSLEVLGTGVYEQFFGPGTRLTVL.

V is TRBV11-2 and J is TRBJ2-3, with a weak D call TRBD2 (6 bases). Per the germline V gene, CDR1 is SGHAT and CDR2 is FQNNGV. Trimming pared 6 bases from V and 1 base from J, leaving 17 bases between. The CDR3 consists of 16 residues. CDR3 region: CASSTPAGLGTDTQYF. In DNA, the CDR3 is TGTGCCAGCAGTACCCCCGCGGGACTTGGCACAGATACGCAGTATTTT.

This chain joins TRBV4-1 and TRBJ1-4; 8 bases agree with TRBD1. The V and J ends lost 3 bases and 7 bases, in that order; junction bases with no gene match: 10. The CDR3 covers 16 residues. Germline loops: CDR1 MGHRA, CDR2 YSYEKL. The CDR3 DNA follows: TGCGCCAGCAGCCACCCCAATACAGGGGGAGGTGAAAAACTGTTTTTT. This translates into CASSHPNTGGGEKLFF.

This sequence joins TRBV4-3 and TRBJ1-1; tentative D call: TRBD1 (6 bases). V lost 1 base and J lost 3, with 15 bases in between. Germline V gene sequence: CDR1 LGHNA, CDR2 YSLEER. This CDR3 comprises 16 residues. This CDR3 reads CASSQAVGGEYTEAFF. The CDR3 DNA is TGCGCCAGCAGCCAAGCGGTCGGGGGCGAGTACACTGAAGCTTTCTTT.